Detailed here is one TCR beta chain. The germline V gene encodes CDR1 MNHEY and CDR2 SVGAGI. The CDR3 loop spans 13 amino acids. Trimming shortened V by 6 bases and J by 4 bases, and 12 bases separated the two germline ends. This sample was taken from a study of blood T cell repertoires in COVID-19. The overall study: There were acute and convalescent COVID-19 samples, and they came from the United States, Italy and Spain. PBMCs, B-cell-depleted T cells, or T cells were the source of the cDNA or gDNA that made up the material.

Original handling: From reference gene primer amplification, estimates of nucleated cell counts were derived. The data were produced by immunoSEQ multiplex PCR, yet TCRdb's version contains in-frame clones alone and is incomplete. The V and J calls and clone size were taken over from that table, and D and trimming were inferred from the DNA. The sample yields some 390,000 clones, more than 75% seen once. Seattle enrolled patients during active infection and tracked them longitudinally. The chain recombines TRBV6-5 with TRBJ1-1, with D unresolved. This receptor was obtained from a woman between 55 and 75 years old with COVID-19, enrolled during active disease. The specimen was peripheral blood. CDR3 amino acids: CASSATGSTEAFF. CDR3 bases: TGTGCCAGCAGCGCCACCGGGAGCACTGAAGCTTTCTTT.